This T cell receptor beta chain derives from a study of CD8+ T cells in alopecia areata. Study overall: Each day, treated patients took oral tofacitinib twice, at 5 to 10 mg per dose. Patients remained on tofacitinib for 6 to 18 months and then went 6 months without it.

CDR1 SQVTM and CDR2 ANQGSEA come from the germline V gene. The V gene end was trimmed by 7 bases and the J gene end by 0 bases; junction bases not matched to a gene: 5. This CDR3 has 14 residues. cDNA prepared by RNA extraction and subsequent reverse transcription served as the template for sequencing. Repertoires were generated with immunoSEQ multiplex PCR, while TCRdb's copy carries only in-frame clones and drops some. The sample contains some 110,000 clones, roughly two fifths of which appear only once. In regard to this clone: The antigen is not known.

Study results and limitations: It was less clear whether patients shared TCRs than it was in mice, possibly because of HLA.

The TCR sequence derives from a human donor with alopecia areata. The chain links TRBV29-1 to TRBJ2-2; 7 nucleotides match TRBD1. The sequenced sample was CD4+ T cells sorted from blood. The CDR3 sequence: CSALQGANTGELFF. CDR3 bases: TGCAGCGCCCTCCAGGGGGCGAACACCGGGGAGCTGTTTTTT.